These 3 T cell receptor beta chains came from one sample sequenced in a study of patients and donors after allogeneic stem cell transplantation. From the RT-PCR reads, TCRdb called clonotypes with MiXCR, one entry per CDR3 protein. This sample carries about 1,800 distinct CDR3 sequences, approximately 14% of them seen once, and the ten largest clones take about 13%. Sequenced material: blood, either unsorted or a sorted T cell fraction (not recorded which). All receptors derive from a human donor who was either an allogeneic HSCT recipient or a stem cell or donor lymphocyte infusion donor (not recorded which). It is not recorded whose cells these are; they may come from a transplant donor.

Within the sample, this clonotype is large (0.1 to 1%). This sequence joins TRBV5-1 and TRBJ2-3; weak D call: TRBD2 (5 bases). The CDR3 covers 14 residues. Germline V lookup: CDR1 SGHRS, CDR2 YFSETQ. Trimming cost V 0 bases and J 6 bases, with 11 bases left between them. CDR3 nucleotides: TGCGCCAGCAGCTTGGAGGGCCGCGGGGATACGCAGTATTTT. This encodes CASSLEGRGDTQYF.

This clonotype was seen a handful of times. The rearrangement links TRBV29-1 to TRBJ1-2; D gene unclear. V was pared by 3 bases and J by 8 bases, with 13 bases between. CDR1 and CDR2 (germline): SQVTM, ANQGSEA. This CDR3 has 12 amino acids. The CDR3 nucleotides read TGCAGCGTTGATTTAGGAGATCGCGGCTACACCTTC. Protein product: CSVDLGDRGYTF.

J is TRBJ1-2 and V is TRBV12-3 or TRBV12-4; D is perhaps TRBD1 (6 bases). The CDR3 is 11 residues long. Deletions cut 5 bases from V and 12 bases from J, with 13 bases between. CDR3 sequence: CASSPGQWDTF. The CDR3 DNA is TGTGCCAGCAGTCCCGGACAGTGGGACACCTTC.